The next 21 T cell receptor beta chains were all read from a single sample in a study of blood T cell repertoires in COVID-19. The assay was immunoSEQ multiplex PCR, and TCRdb's table has in-frame clones only and misses some. The table has approximately 180,000 clones, approximately 90% seen once; the top ten hold roughly an eighth. Specimen: peripheral blood. The receptor set was obtained from a woman in her sixties or seventies with COVID-19, enrolled during active disease.

This clone was detected once. This chain uses TRBV10-3 with TRBJ1-1; perhaps TRBD1 as D (5 bases). This CDR3 spans 14 amino acids. Trimming removed 6 bases from V and 3 bases from J, with 14 bases in between. The V gene's germline CDR1 is ENHRY and CDR2 SYGVKD. The CDR3 spells CAISEPLRDTEAFF. The CDR3 DNA is TGTGCCATCAGCGAACCCCTCAGGGACACTGAAGCTTTCTTT.

The chain has TRBV6-5 and TRBJ2-1; 9 nucleotides agree with TRBD1. The V and J ends lost 2 bases and 7 bases, in that order; junction bases with no gene match: 9. The CDR3 consists of 16 residues. Germline loops: CDR1 MNHEY, CDR2 SVGAGI. CDR3 region: CASSYAIGTGYNEQFF. Here the CDR3 DNA reads TGTGCCAGCAGTTACGCGATAGGGACAGGGTATAATGAGCAGTTCTTC.

As DNA, the CDR3 is TGTGCCTGGAGTCCGGCTAGGATCACAGATACGCAGTATTTT. Residues: CAWSPARITDTQYF. The chain joins TRBV30 to TRBJ2-3; no reliable D call. Germline CDR1 GTSNPN, CDR2 SVGIG (reference sequence). Deletions cut 2 bases from V and 2 bases from J, with 11 bases between. The CDR3 consists of 14 residues.

This chain connects TRBV6-2 or TRBV6-3 to TRBJ2-1; 7 nucleotides line up with TRBD2. Trimming removed 2 bases from V and 1 base from J; junction bases left unmatched: 5. Germline CDR1 MNHEY, CDR2 SVGEGT. This CDR3 spans 16 amino acids. In DNA, the CDR3 is TGTGCCAGCAGTTACGGCGGGAGAGGGTCCTACAATGAGCAGTTCTTC. Protein: CASSYGGRGSYNEQFF.

The chain combines TRBV6-1 with TRBJ2-7; maybe TRBD1 (5 bases). The CDR3 is 15 amino acids. Germline lookup yields CDR1 MNHNS and CDR2 SASEGT. Between the trimmed V and J ends, which lost 0 bases and 3 bases, there was a span of 12 bases. The CDR3: CASSEALQGSYEQYF. In DNA form, the CDR3 reads TGTGCCAGCAGTGAAGCGCTTCAGGGAAGCTACGAGCAGTACTTC.

The chain combines TRBV28 with TRBJ2-7, with a tentative D call TRBD2 (5 bases). Per germline, CDR1 MDHEN and CDR2 SYDVKM. V lost 2 bases to trimming and J lost 2 bases, with 10 bases between them. The CDR3 has 14 amino acids. The CDR3 DNA sequence: TGTGCCAGCAGTTTACACGCGGGTGCCTACGAGCAGTACTTC. Translation gives CASSLHAGAYEQYF.

This clone appeared once. This chain uses TRBV27 with TRBJ2-5; D might be TRBD1 (7 bases). The CDR3 length is 15 residues. V dropped 1 base and J dropped 5 bases, with 14 bases sitting between them. The germline V gene encodes CDR1 MNHEY and CDR2 SMNVEV (reference sequence). CDR3 region: CASSLFSTGRETQYF. CDR3 nucleotides: TGTGCCAGCAGTTTATTCTCGACAGGGAGGGAGACCCAGTACTTC.

In its sample, this clone was seen once. This CDR3 reads CASSLSLAGKSYEQYF. DNA for the CDR3: TGTGCCAGCAGCTTATCGCTAGCGGGAAAATCCTACGAGCAGTACTTC. V gene TRBV7-9 combines with J gene TRBJ2-7; 9 nucleotides align to TRBD2. The V and J ends lost 2 bases and 1 base, in that order; junction bases with no gene match: 6. Germline V gives CDR1 SEHNR, CDR2 FQNEAQ (reference sequence). This CDR3 contains 16 residues.

The gene calls are TRBV11-3 and TRBJ2-3; TRBD2 aligns across 11 bases. J gave up 0 bases and V 5 bases, and 1 base lay outside the gene matches. The CDR3 covers 15 residues. Per the germline V gene, CDR1 is SGHNT and CDR2 is YENEEA. The CDR3 protein is CASSPSGRSTDTQYF. CDR3 coding DNA: TGTGCCAGCAGCCCTAGCGGGAGGAGCACAGATACGCAGTATTTT.

This sequence joins TRBV3-1 (or the pseudogene TRBV3-2) and TRBJ2-1; a weak D match, TRBD2 (5 bases). The CDR3 has 17 residues. Per the germline V gene, CDR1 is LGHDT and CDR2 is YNNKEL (reference sequence). Trimming took off 0 bases at V and 6 bases at J, with 18 bases between the two ends. CDR3 protein: CASSQDPSSSFVNEQFF. DNA for the CDR3: TGTGCCAGCAGCCAAGATCCTAGCTCTTCTTTCGTCAATGAGCAGTTCTTC.

The chain joins TRBV3-1 (or the pseudogene TRBV3-2) to TRBJ2-7; 8 bases line up with TRBD1. This CDR3 region has 18 residues. Per germline, CDR1 LGHDT and CDR2 YNNKEL (reference sequence). Trimming cost V 4 bases and J 2 bases; bases outside gene matches: 16. CDR3 region: CASSLTIPGRQGTYEQYF. CDR3 sequence (DNA): TGTGCCAGCAGCCTCACTATCCCAGGACGACAGGGGACCTACGAGCAGTACTTC.

The chain joins TRBV28 to TRBJ1-1; no reliable D call. CDR1 and CDR2 (germline): MDHEN, SYDVKM. The CDR3 has 13 residues. V was clipped by 6 bases and J by 1 base, with 9 bases between them. The CDR3 region has the DNA TGTGCCAGCAGGTCCTATCGGAACACTGAAGCTTTCTTT. This gives the protein CASRSYRNTEAFF.

The chain has TRBV5-4 and TRBJ1-3; D not certain. Trimming removed 3 bases at V and 4 bases at J, with 14 bases between. The CDR3 consists of 15 residues. Germline V gene lookup returns CDR1 SGHNT and CDR2 YYREEE (reference sequence). CDR3 sequence reads: CASSSGGGVGNTIYF. CDR3 nucleotide sequence: TGTGCCAGCAGCTCAGGAGGTGGCGTCGGAAACACCATATATTTT.

The chain has TRBV5-1 and TRBJ1-6, with 8 bases aligning to TRBD1. V gave up 3 bases and J gave up 10 bases; unmatched junction bases: 3. The V gene's germline CDR1 is SGHRS and CDR2 YFSETQ. This CDR3 is built from 13 residues. The CDR3 DNA follows: TGCGCCAGCAGCTCGGGACAGGAATCACCCCTCCACTTT. Its translation is CASSSGQESPLHF.

The J gene is TRBJ2-5, the V gene TRBV19; D gene unclear. V lost 6 bases and J 2 bases, leaving 10 bases between the germline ends. The CDR3 has 13 amino acids. In germline, CDR1 is LNHDA, CDR2 SQIVND (reference sequence). CDR3 region: CASSSDSQETQYF. DNA of the CDR3: TGTGCCAGTAGCTCAGACTCTCAAGAGACCCAGTACTTC.

This chain links TRBV6-5 with TRBJ1-2; a weak D match, TRBD1 (5 bases). Trimming took 7 bases from V and 4 from J, leaving 13 bases between them. CDR3 length: 13 amino acids. CDR1 is MNHEY and CDR2 is SVGAGI in the germline V gene. CDR3 sequence (DNA): TGTGCCAGCACCCGTGGGGGGTTCTATGGCTACACCTTC. This gives the protein CASTRGGFYGYTF.

This rearrangement joins TRBV9 to TRBJ1-5, with TRBD1 matching 9 bases. This CDR3 is 17 amino acids long. Germline V gene data show CDR1 as SGDLS and CDR2 as YYNGEE. V gave up 0 bases and J gave up 3 bases; unmatched junction bases: 7. Written as DNA, the CDR3 is TGTGCCAGCAGCGTAGGGGGGACAGGGAAAGACAATCAGCCCCAGCATTTT. Amino acid sequence: CASSVGGTGKDNQPQHF.

This clone has a single count. At one of its ends the junction is not consistent with the germline gene, which may arise from a read error. This rearrangement joins TRBV27 to TRBJ1-1, with 10 bases identical to TRBD1. CDR3 size: 17 residues. The germline V gene has CDR1 MNHEY and CDR2 SMNVEV (reference sequence). As DNA, the CDR3 is TGTGCCAGCAAACTCGTGGGACAGGGGTATGAGAACACTGAAGTTTTCTTT. It codes for CASKLVGQGYENTEVFF.

The chain couples TRBV4-2 to TRBJ1-1; the D gene is possibly TRBD1 (5 bases). Trimming left V 8 bases short and J 4 bases short, with 23 bases between. Germline-derived CDR1 and CDR2 are LGHNA and YNFKEQ. CDR3 length equals 16 residues. The CDR3 sequence: CASGRGTLDDPTEAFF. The CDR3 bases are TGTGCCAGCGGGAGGGGCACCCTGGACGATCCCACTGAAGCTTTCTTT.

The CDR3 sequence: CASSYSAAMNQPQHF. CDR3 sequence (DNA): TGTGCCAGCAGTTACTCGGCAGCGATGAATCAGCCCCAGCATTTT. The V and J genes are TRBV6-5 and TRBJ1-5, with no clear D. The CDR3 runs to 15 residues. Germline V gives CDR1 MNHEY, CDR2 SVGAGI. V gave up 0 bases and J gave up 4 bases, with 10 bases separating them.

This clone occurred once. The genes are TRBV30 and TRBJ1-4; TRBD1 aligns across 7 bases. Germline assignment: CDR1 GTSNPN and CDR2 SVGIG (reference sequence). The CDR3 is made up of 16 amino acids. Germline trimming cut 6 bases from V and 5 bases from J; bases unmatched to any gene: 15. This CDR3 reads CACTGTVGFSNEKLFF. The CDR3 DNA follows: TGTGCCTGCACCGGGACAGTGGGATTCTCAAATGAAAAACTGTTTTTT.